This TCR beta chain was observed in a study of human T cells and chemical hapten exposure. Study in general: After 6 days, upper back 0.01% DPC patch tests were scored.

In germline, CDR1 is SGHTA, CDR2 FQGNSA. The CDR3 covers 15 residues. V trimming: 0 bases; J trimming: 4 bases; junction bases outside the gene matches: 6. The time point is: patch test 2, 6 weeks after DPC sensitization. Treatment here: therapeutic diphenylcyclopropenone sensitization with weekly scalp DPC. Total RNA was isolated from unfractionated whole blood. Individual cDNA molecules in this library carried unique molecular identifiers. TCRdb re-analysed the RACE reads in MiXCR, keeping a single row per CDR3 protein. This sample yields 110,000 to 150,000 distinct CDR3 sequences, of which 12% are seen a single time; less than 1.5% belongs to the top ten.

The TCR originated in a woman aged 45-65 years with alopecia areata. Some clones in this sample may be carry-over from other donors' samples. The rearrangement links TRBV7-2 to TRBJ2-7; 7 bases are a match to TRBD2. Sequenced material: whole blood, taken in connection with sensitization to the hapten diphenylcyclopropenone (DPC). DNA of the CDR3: TGTGCCAGCAGCTTAGCGCGGGGGAGCCAATACGAGCAGTACTTC. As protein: CASSLARGSQYEQYF.